A single sample gave rise to the 5 T cell receptor beta chains below, sequenced in a study of tumor and adjacent non-tumor tissue in lung cancer. TCRbeta libraries were built with three rounds of nested PCR, modified from ARM-PCR. Using its own MiXCR run on the multiplex PCR reads, TCRdb lists one record per CDR3 protein. The sample comprises over 40,000 distinct CDR3 sequences, more than 60% of which are singletons, and about 20% rests with the top ten. This sample's RNA came from whole unsorted tissue. This non-tumor lung sample came from over 3 cm beyond the tumor edge. The source material was distant non-tumor lung tissue. The receptors derive from a woman in her thirties or forties with non-small cell lung cancer.

Points on this clonotype: One end of the junction does not line up with germline, which may come from a read error. The genes are TRBV4-1 and TRBJ1-1, with D uncertain. The CDR3 spans 13 residues. The germline V gene has CDR1 MGHRA and CDR2 YSYEKL. The CDR3 here is CDSSQQWNTVAFF. CDR3 nucleotides: TGCGACAGCAGCCAGCAGTGGAACACTGTAGCTTTCTTT.

The sample holds many counts of this clonotype. The chain carries TRBV29-1 and TRBJ2-1; possibly TRBD2 for D (5 bases). The CDR3 totals 14 residues. Trimming stripped 4 bases from V and 3 bases from J, with 13 bases between. In germline, CDR1 is SQVTM, CDR2 ANQGSEA. DNA of the CDR3: TGCAGCGTTGGGGCCTTAGCGATCTACAATGAGCAGTTCTTC. Translated: CSVGALAIYNEQFF.

This clonotype came up a few times. The chain's CDR3 is CASSKSGSTDTQYF. The CDR3 region has the DNA TGTGCCAGCAGCAAGAGCGGTAGCACAGATACGCAGTATTTT. The chain joins TRBV9 to TRBJ2-3; D is possibly TRBD2 (5 bases). The V gene's germline CDR1 is SGDLS and CDR2 YYNGEE. V lost 4 bases and J lost 0, with 9 bases in between. This CDR3 is built from 14 residues. Drawing the rest from reference TRBV9 and TRBJ2-3, the complete variable domain is DSGVTQTPKHLITATGQRVTLRCSPRSGDLSVYWYQQSLDQGLQFLIQYYNGEERAKGNILERFSAQQFPDLHSELNLSSLELGDSALYFCASSKSGSTDTQYFGPGTRLTVL.

Worth noting for this clonotype: One end of the junction fails to match germline, which may point to a read error. The chain employs TRBV11-2 and TRBJ2-1, with D maybe TRBD2 (5 bases). Germline V gives CDR1 SGHAT, CDR2 FQNNGV. The CDR3 totals 13 residues. The DNA of the CDR3 is TGTGCCAGCAGCCTAGCCCCTGGCAACGAGCACTTCTTC. Its translation: CASSLAPGNEHFF.

About this clonotype: One end of the junction varies from germline; a read error may be responsible. The chain couples TRBV11-3 to TRBJ1-1; no clear D gene. CDR3 size: 11 residues. Germline lookup yields CDR1 SGHNT and CDR2 YENEEA. This CDR3 reads CDSSLRHEAFF. The CDR3 DNA follows: TGTGACAGCAGCCTGCGGCATGAAGCTTTCTTT.